These T cell receptor beta chains were read from a single sample in a study of beta chain features in type 1 diabetes. Repertoires were generated with immunoSEQ multiplex PCR, while TCRdb's copy carries only in-frame clones and drops some. Here the sample spans about 710,000 clones, over 11% being singletons. The sample taken for sequencing was naive CD4+ T cells from blood. The receptors derive from a man aged 18 to 35 with type 1 diabetes. CDR3s include the opening cysteine and the closing phenylalanine or tryptophan. The D gene is left open where the match is weak. Some rows have no size entry. The others give once, few or many, or a class for an expanded clone.

d_call: NA; clone_size: NA; v_call: TRBV13; j_call: TRBJ2-6; cdr3_nt: TGTGCCAGCAGCCCCGTAGTGGGGGACCCTGGGGCCAACGTCCTGACTTTC; cdr3_aa: CASSPVVGDPGANVLTF
d_call: TRBD1; clone_size: NA; v_call: TRBV6-5; j_call: TRBJ1-1; cdr3_nt: TGTGCCAGCGGGGACAGGGCTTTATCCGAAGCTTTCTTT; cdr3_aa: CASGDRALSEAFF
d_call: TRBD2; clone_size: few; v_call: TRBV18; j_call: TRBJ2-7; cdr3_nt: TGTGCCAGCTCACCACAGCGGGCTAGCGGACACGAGCAGTACTTC; cdr3_aa: CASSPQRASGHEQYF
d_call: NA; clone_size: NA; v_call: TRBV7-9; j_call: TRBJ1-1; cdr3_nt: TGTGCCGGCCACGGGCCCTCGAACACTGAAGCTTTCTTT; cdr3_aa: CAGHGPSNTEAFF
d_call: NA; clone_size: NA; v_call: TRBV30; j_call: TRBJ1-5; cdr3_nt: TGTGCCTGGAGTGTCAGCCGCAATCAGCCCCAGCATTTT; cdr3_aa: CAWSVSRNQPQHF
d_call: NA; clone_size: NA; v_call: TRBV7-2; j_call: TRBJ1-4; cdr3_nt: TGTGCCAGCAGCTGGGTAGGAGGGCAAAATGAAAAACTGTTTTTT; cdr3_aa: CASSWVGGQNEKLFF
d_call: NA; clone_size: few; v_call: TRBV11-2; j_call: TRBJ1-1; cdr3_nt: TGTGCCAGCAGCTTAGGGCCGTGGGCTTTCTTT; cdr3_aa: CASSLGPWAFF
d_call: NA; clone_size: NA; v_call: TRBV9; j_call: TRBJ2-3; cdr3_nt: TGTGCCAGCACCACCACCACTCTTGGTACGCAGTATTTT; cdr3_aa: CASTTTTLGTQYF
d_call: NA; clone_size: NA; v_call: TRBV2; j_call: TRBJ2-7; cdr3_nt: TGTGCCAGCAGTGAAGCCCCCCCCAGCGAGCAGTACTTC; cdr3_aa: CASSEAPPSEQYF
d_call: NA; clone_size: NA; v_call: TRBV4-3; j_call: TRBJ2-6; cdr3_nt: TGCGCCAGCAGCCAAGATCTTGCGGACGGCAGCTCTGGGGCCAACGTCCTGACTTTC; cdr3_aa: CASSQDLADGSSGANVLTF
d_call: TRBD1; clone_size: few; v_call: TRBV5-4; j_call: TRBJ2-1; cdr3_nt: TGTGCCAGCAGCCCGGACAGGGGCAATGAGCAGTTCTTC; cdr3_aa: CASSPDRGNEQFF
d_call: NA; clone_size: few; v_call: TRBV2; j_call: TRBJ1-3; cdr3_nt: TGTGCCAGCAATTCGGCGGGGAAAGGAAACACCATATATTTT; cdr3_aa: CASNSAGKGNTIYF
d_call: TRBD1; clone_size: NA; v_call: TRBV30; j_call: TRBJ1-5; cdr3_nt: TGTGCCTGGAGTGGTAGGACAGGGAGGTTTGGCAATCAGCCCCAGCATTTT; cdr3_aa: CAWSGRTGRFGNQPQHF
d_call: TRBD1; clone_size: few; v_call: TRBV27; j_call: TRBJ2-7; cdr3_nt: TGTGCCAGCAGGAGACCGGGACAGAGCTCCTACGAGCAGTACTTC; cdr3_aa: CASRRPGQSSYEQYF
d_call: TRBD1; clone_size: NA; v_call: TRBV6-5; j_call: TRBJ1-2; cdr3_nt: TGTGCCAGCAGTTACGGGGCCCCTACAGGGGACTATGGCTACACCTTC; cdr3_aa: CASSYGAPTGDYGYTF
d_call: NA; clone_size: few; v_call: TRBV5-4; j_call: TRBJ1-2; cdr3_nt: TGTGCCACCAGTACCGGCATTGGCTACACCTTC; cdr3_aa: CATSTGIGYTF
d_call: NA; clone_size: few; v_call: TRBV2; j_call: TRBJ2-4; cdr3_nt: TGTGCCAGCAGTCAAGGCACATTTAGAAACATTCAGTACTTC; cdr3_aa: CASSQGTFRNIQYF
d_call: NA; clone_size: NA; v_call: TRBV20-1; j_call: TRBJ2-7; cdr3_nt: TGCAGTATAGGACAGTACTACGAGCAGTACTTC; cdr3_aa: CSIGQYYEQYF
d_call: TRBD2; clone_size: few; v_call: TRBV7-2; j_call: TRBJ2-5; cdr3_nt: TGTGCCAGCAGCTTAGGCGCTAGCGGGAGTAGGGAGACCCAGTACTTC; cdr3_aa: CASSLGASGSRETQYF
d_call: NA; clone_size: NA; v_call: TRBV7-2; j_call: TRBJ1-1; cdr3_nt: TGTGCCAGCATGCGGAACTGGGGCACTGAAGCTTTCTTT; cdr3_aa: CASMRNWGTEAFF
d_call: NA; clone_size: NA; v_call: TRBV27; j_call: TRBJ2-6; cdr3_nt: TGTGCCAGCAGCGAACAGGGGGCCAACGTCCTGACTTTC; cdr3_aa: CASSEQGANVLTF
d_call: NA; clone_size: NA; v_call: TRBV19; j_call: TRBJ1-2; cdr3_nt: TGTGCCAGTAGTTGGACCACCCTCCGTGGCTACACCTTC; cdr3_aa: CASSWTTLRGYTF
d_call: TRBD1; clone_size: NA; v_call: TRBV7-2; j_call: TRBJ1-3; cdr3_nt: TGTGCCAGCAGCCTGGCAGGACAGGGAGGGGGCTCTGGAAACACCATATATTTT; cdr3_aa: CASSLAGQGGGSGNTIYF
d_call: TRBD2; clone_size: few; v_call: TRBV30; j_call: TRBJ2-3; cdr3_nt: TGTGCCTGGAACCCTCTAGCGGGACTCACAGATACGCAGTATTTT; cdr3_aa: CAWNPLAGLTDTQYF
d_call: NA; clone_size: NA; v_call: TRBV4-1; j_call: TRBJ1-1; cdr3_nt: TGCGCCAGCAGCCAAGTGGCCACTGAAGCTTTCTTT; cdr3_aa: CASSQVATEAFF
d_call: TRBD1; clone_size: NA; v_call: TRBV6-1; j_call: TRBJ2-7; cdr3_nt: TGTGCCAGCACCAGGGACAGCCATTTCTCCTACGAGCAGTACTTC; cdr3_aa: CASTRDSHFSYEQYF
d_call: TRBD1; clone_size: few; v_call: TRBV5-1; j_call: TRBJ2-3; cdr3_nt: TGCGCCAGCAGCTTGGGACAGGGGCGAACAGATACGCAGTATTTT; cdr3_aa: CASSLGQGRTDTQYF
d_call: TRBD2; clone_size: few; v_call: TRBV30; j_call: TRBJ2-7; cdr3_nt: TGTGCCTGGAGTGCGACTAGCGGGAGGTACGAGCAGTACTTC; cdr3_aa: CAWSATSGRYEQYF
d_call: TRBD1; clone_size: NA; v_call: TRBV7-2; j_call: TRBJ2-6; cdr3_nt: TGTGCCAGCAGCCCCCTCGGGACAGGTTTGCCTGGGGCCAACGTCCTGACTTTC; cdr3_aa: CASSPLGTGLPGANVLTF
d_call: NA; clone_size: NA; v_call: TRBV9; j_call: TRBJ2-1; cdr3_nt: TGTGCCAGCAGCGCACTAGGCCCCTACAATGAGCAGTTCTTC; cdr3_aa: CASSALGPYNEQFF
d_call: NA; clone_size: NA; v_call: TRBV9; j_call: TRBJ1-2; cdr3_nt: TGTGCCAGCAGCTTGGACAGCAACTATGGCTACACCTTC; cdr3_aa: CASSLDSNYGYTF
d_call: NA; clone_size: NA; v_call: TRBV4-3; j_call: TRBJ2-3; cdr3_nt: TGCGCCAGCAGCCAAGATGGGGGTCCCTTAGGTACGCAGTATTTT; cdr3_aa: CASSQDGGPLGTQYF
d_call: NA; clone_size: NA; v_call: TRBV6-5; j_call: TRBJ1-2; cdr3_nt: TGTGCCAGCAGTCCCCGACGACCCAGGGCCTATGGCTACACCTTC; cdr3_aa: CASSPRRPRAYGYTF
d_call: NA; clone_size: NA; v_call: TRBV7-9; j_call: TRBJ2-5; cdr3_nt: TGTGCCAGCAGCCCAGGTCAAGAGACCCAGTACTTC; cdr3_aa: CASSPGQETQYF